This note documents a single T cell receptor (beta chain) sequence. The sample originates from a study of blood T cell repertoires in COVID-19. In the study overall: PBMCs, B-cell-depleted T cells, or T cells provided the cDNA or gDNA that made up the material.

The CDR3 has 14 amino acids. The J segment lost 4 bases and the V segment lost 4 bases, leaving 6 bases of the junction unmatched. CDR1 is SGHTA and CDR2 is FQGNSA in the germline V gene. Here immunoSEQ multiplex PCR was the method, and the copy in TCRdb shows in-frame clones only, minus some. The sample consists of about 200,000 clones, around 89% of them appearing once. Sequenced input: peripheral blood. The chain links TRBV7-2 to TRBJ1-2; TRBD1 matches 7 bases. The sequence derives from a human donor in a cohort sampled during active COVID-19. CDR3 protein: CASSSQGPSYGYTF. As DNA, the CDR3 is TGTGCCAGCAGCTCACAGGGGCCAAGCTATGGCTACACCTTC.